This TCR beta chain derives from a study of T-cell memory formation after mild COVID-19. Comments on this clonotype: The antigen remains undetermined.

The V segment lost 2 bases and the J segment 2 bases; nucleotides outside the gene matches: 9. In germline, CDR1 is SGHDT, CDR2 YYEEEE. The CDR3 consists of 16 residues. Each CDR3 protein gets one entry after TCRdb re-called the 5' RACE reads with MiXCR. The table has hundreds of thousands of distinct CDR3 sequences, over 15% seen once. Study-level results: Pre-infection memory already had some responding clones, implying cross-reactive memory joined.

Sequencing was performed on PBMCs or a T cell subset sorted from them (not recorded which). The chain links TRBV5-6 to TRBJ2-7, with TRBD1 matching 8 bases. This TCR derives from an adult woman who had mild COVID-19 (a few samples of this study predate the infection). Cell type and time point are not known. CDR3 protein: CASSLERETGAYEQYF. As DNA, the CDR3 is TGTGCCAGCAGCTTAGAGAGGGAGACAGGGGCCTACGAGCAGTACTTC.